Listed below are T cell receptor beta chains from one sample, sequenced in a study of regulatory T cells in long-lasting Graves disease. TCRdb analysed the multiplex PCR reads with MiXCR anew, one entry per CDR3 protein. The sample records around 480,000 distinct CDR3 sequences, roughly 16% being singletons. The sample also formed part of further work on T cells in Graves' hyperthyroidism and ophthalmopathy.

Sequencing was performed on peripheral blood mononuclear cells (PBMCs), taken at new diagnosis, from a patient treated with antithyroid drugs. These receptor sequences come from a man in his forties with Graves disease. CDR3s include the opening cysteine and the closing phenylalanine or tryptophan.

J gene | V gene | CDR3 protein
TRBJ2-5 | TRBV6-1 | CASRQGTARYQETQYF
TRBJ2-6 | TRBV28 | CTSSEAGTGSSGANVLTF
TRBJ2-6 | TRBV10-2 | CASSALAGVRVSSGANVLTF
TRBJ2-5 | TRBV20-1 | CSASFLAVNQETQYF
TRBJ2-7 | TRBV6-1 | CASSQLRTSGYPYEQYF
TRBJ1-3 | TRBV12-3/TRBV12-4 | CASSPTDRASGNTIYF
TRBJ2-7 | TRBV6-1 | CASSEGGHGRYEQYF
TRBJ2-1 | TRBV12-3/TRBV12-4 | CASSPGVGGNEQFF
TRBJ2-1 | TRBV6-2/TRBV6-3 | CASSAAGGYEQFF
TRBJ1-4 | TRBV4-2 | CASSQEDPGGAFVTNEKLFF
TRBJ2-7 | TRBV2 | CASRLAGSYEQYF
TRBJ2-3 | TRBV7-3 | CASSSSSDTQYF
TRBJ1-6 | TRBV4-1 | CASSPEAGGGSPLHF
TRBJ1-1 | TRBV19 | CASSPQGQNTEAFF
TRBJ2-5 | TRBV24-1 | CATSDLPGTGVETQYF
TRBJ2-7 | TRBV12-3/TRBV12-4 | CASSLRQGEVREQYF
TRBJ2-7 | TRBV6-9 | CASSYTASGTYEQYF
TRBJ2-1 | TRBV27 | CASSPSGANEQFF
TRBJ2-5 | TRBV5-1 | CASSLGAASQETQYF
TRBJ2-5 | TRBV5-1 | CASSLGQGKETQYF
TRBJ2-4 | TRBV3-1 | CASSQSGTAIQYF
TRBJ2-2 | TRBV7-9 | CASSSRTVPANTGELFF
TRBJ2-7 | TRBV27 | CASSLVMGVEQYF
TRBJ2-1 | TRBV20-1 | CSASGASGDNEQFF
TRBJ2-1 | TRBV24-1 | CATSDTGQWYEQFF
TRBJ2-1 | TRBV2 | CASSATPRVGNEQFF
TRBJ1-5 | TRBV2 | CASSAGRANNQPQHF
TRBJ2-7 | TRBV4-1 | CASSQESSYEQYF
TRBJ1-5 | TRBV3-1 | CASSQGQGQPQHF
TRBJ2-7 | TRBV19 | CASGLGGEQYF
TRBJ2-7 | TRBV28 | CASRGDGSSYEQYF
NA | TRBV3-1 | CASSPWDSLGVGETQYF
TRBJ1-5 | TRBV27 | CASRVTGYSNQPQHF
TRBJ1-1 | TRBV9 | CASSVAPSQGVGNTEAFF
TRBJ2-1 | TRBV19 | CASSKGSGRALNEQFF
TRBJ2-3 | TRBV29-1 | CSVDEGADTQYF
TRBJ2-7 | TRBV27 | CASSHQGGQYF
TRBJ2-3 | TRBV20-1 | CSVKGKAGGPTDTQYF
TRBJ2-7 | TRBV29-1 | CSASGTASYEQYF